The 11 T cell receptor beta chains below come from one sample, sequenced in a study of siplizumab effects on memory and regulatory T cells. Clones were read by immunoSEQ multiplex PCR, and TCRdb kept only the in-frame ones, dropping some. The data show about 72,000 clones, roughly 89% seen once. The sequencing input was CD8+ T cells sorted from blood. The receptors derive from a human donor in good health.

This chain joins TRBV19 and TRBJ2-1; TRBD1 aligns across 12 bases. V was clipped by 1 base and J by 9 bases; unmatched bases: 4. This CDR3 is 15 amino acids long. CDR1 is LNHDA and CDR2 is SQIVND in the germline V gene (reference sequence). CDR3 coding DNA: TGTGCCAGTAGTATAGGGGACAGGGGGCACGGTGAGCAGTTCTTC. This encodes CASSIGDRGHGEQFF.

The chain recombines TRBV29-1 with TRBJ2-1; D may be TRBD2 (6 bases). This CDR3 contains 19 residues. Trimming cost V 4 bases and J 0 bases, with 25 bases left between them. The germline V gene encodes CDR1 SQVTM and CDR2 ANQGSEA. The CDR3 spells CSVGPRAGRGRNSYNEQFF. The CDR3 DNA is TGCAGCGTTGGCCCGAGGGCGGGACGGGGACGGAACTCCTACAATGAGCAGTTCTTC.

CDR3 amino acids: CASSMGGYAYEQYF. The CDR3 nucleotides are TGTGCCAGTAGTATGGGGGGATATGCCTACGAGCAGTACTTC. The rearrangement uses TRBV19 and TRBJ2-7; D is perhaps TRBD2 (6 bases). The germline gives CDR1 LNHDA, CDR2 SQIVND (reference sequence). Trimming removed 3 bases at V and 2 bases at J, with 11 bases between. There are 14 residues in the CDR3.

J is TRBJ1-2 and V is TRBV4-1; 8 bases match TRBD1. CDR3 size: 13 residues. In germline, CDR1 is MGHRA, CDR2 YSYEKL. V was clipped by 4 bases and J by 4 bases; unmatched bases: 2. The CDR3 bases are TGCGCCAGCAGCCGAGGGACAGGCTATGGCTACACCTTC. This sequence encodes CASSRGTGYGYTF.

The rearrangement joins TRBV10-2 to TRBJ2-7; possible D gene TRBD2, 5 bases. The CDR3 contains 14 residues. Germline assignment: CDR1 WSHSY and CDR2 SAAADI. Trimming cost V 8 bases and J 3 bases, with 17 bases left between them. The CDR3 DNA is TGCGCCAGCTGGGAGCAGGATCATTACTACGAGCAGTACTTC. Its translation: CASWEQDHYYEQYF.

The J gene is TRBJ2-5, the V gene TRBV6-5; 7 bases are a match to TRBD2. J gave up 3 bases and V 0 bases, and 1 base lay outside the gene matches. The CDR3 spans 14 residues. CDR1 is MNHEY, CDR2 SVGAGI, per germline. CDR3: CASSYSTSEETQYF. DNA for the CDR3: TGTGCCAGCAGTTACTCCACTAGCGAAGAGACCCAGTACTTC.

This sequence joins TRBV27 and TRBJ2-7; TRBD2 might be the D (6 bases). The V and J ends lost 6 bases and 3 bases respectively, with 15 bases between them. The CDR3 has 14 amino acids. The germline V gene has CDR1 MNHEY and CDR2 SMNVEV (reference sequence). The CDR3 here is CASSLPGLDYEQYF. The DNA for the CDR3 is TGTGCCAGCAGCCTCCCGGGACTTGACTACGAGCAGTACTTC.

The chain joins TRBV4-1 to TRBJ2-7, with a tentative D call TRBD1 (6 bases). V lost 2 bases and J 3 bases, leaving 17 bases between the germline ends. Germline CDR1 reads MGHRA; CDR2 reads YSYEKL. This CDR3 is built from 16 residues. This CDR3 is CASSQTPTGNYYEQYF. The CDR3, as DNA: TGCGCCAGCAGCCAAACCCCGACAGGAAATTACTACGAGCAGTACTTC.

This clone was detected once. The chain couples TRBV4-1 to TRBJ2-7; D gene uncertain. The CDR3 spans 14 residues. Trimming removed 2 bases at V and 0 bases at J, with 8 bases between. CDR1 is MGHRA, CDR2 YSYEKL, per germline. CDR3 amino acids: CASSQSQVSYEQYF. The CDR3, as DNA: TGCGCCAGCAGCCAATCGCAGGTCTCCTACGAGCAGTACTTC.

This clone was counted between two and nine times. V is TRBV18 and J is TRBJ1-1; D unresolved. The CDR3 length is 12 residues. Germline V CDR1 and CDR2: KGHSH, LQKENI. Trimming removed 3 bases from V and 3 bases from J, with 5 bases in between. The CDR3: CASSPVDTEAFF. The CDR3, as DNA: TGTGCCAGCTCACCGGTGGACACTGAAGCTTTCTTT.

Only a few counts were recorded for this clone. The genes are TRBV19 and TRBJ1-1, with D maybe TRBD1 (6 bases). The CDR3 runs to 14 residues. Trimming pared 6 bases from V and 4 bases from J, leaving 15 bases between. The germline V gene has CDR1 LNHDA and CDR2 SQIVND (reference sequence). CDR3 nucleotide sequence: TGTGCCAGTAGCGCTACCCTCAGGGGCACTGAAGCTTTCTTT. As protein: CASSATLRGTEAFF. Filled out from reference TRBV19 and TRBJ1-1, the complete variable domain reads DGGITQSPKYLFRKEGQNVTLSCEQNLNHDAMYWYRQDPGQGLRLIYYSQIVNDFQKGDIAEGYSVSREKKESFPLTVTSAQKNPTAFYLCASSATLRGTEAFFGQGTRLTVV.